Following are 15 T cell receptor beta chains from one sample sequenced in a study of blood T cell repertoires in COVID-19. Here immunoSEQ multiplex PCR was the method, and the copy in TCRdb shows in-frame clones only, minus some. Counted here are about 140,000 clones, under 85% occurring once; the ten biggest clones make up approximately 6.6%. Sequencing was carried out using peripheral blood. The receptors stem from a human donor in a cohort sampled during active COVID-19.

The chain joins TRBV5-8 to TRBJ2-3; D is uncertain. Trimming took 0 bases from V and 2 from J, leaving 10 bases between them. The CDR3 extends over 15 amino acids. Germline V CDR1 and CDR2: SGHTS, YDEGEE. This CDR3 reads CASSLVRQITDTQYF. In DNA, the CDR3 is TGTGCCAGCAGCTTGGTGCGGCAGATCACAGATACGCAGTATTTT.

The table lists this clone with many counts. V usage is TRBV6-4 and J usage is TRBJ2-1, with TRBD1 identical over 10 bases. The CDR3 is 14 amino acids. The ends lost 5 bases at V and 10 bases at J; junction bases unmatched: 8. CDR1 and CDR2 from the germline V gene are MRHNA and SNTAGT. CDR3 in DNA: TGTGCCAGCAGTTATTCCGGGACAGGGGACGAGCAGTTCTTC. This codes for CASSYSGTGDEQFF.

The J gene is TRBJ2-5, the V gene TRBV10-3; TRBD2 aligns across 7 bases. This CDR3 is built from 11 residues. Looked up from germline, CDR1 is ENHRY and CDR2 is SYGVKD. With 8 bases clipped from V and 5 bases from J, the junction kept 2 bases outside the gene matches. The CDR3 loop reads CAIGSGETQYF. The CDR3 DNA reads TGTGCCATCGGTAGCGGGGAGACCCAGTACTTC.

The chain couples TRBV19 to TRBJ2-2, with 9 positions matching TRBD2. V gave up 6 bases and J gave up 2 bases; unmatched junction bases: 7. The CDR3 is made up of 16 amino acids. Per the germline V gene, CDR1 is LNHDA and CDR2 is SQIVND (reference sequence). CDR3 in DNA: TGTGCCAGTAGGCGACTAGCGGTATTTAACACCGGGGAGCTGTTTTTT. This gives the protein CASRRLAVFNTGELFF.

This clone occurred a few times. The chain is built from TRBV2 and TRBJ2-1; D is perhaps TRBD2 (6 bases). The CDR3 sequence is 13 residues long. V lost 3 bases, J lost 7 bases, and 10 bases lay in between. The germline gives CDR1 SNHLY, CDR2 FYNNEI. CDR3 in DNA: TGTGCCAGCAGTGAGACTAGGGGAAATGAGCAGTTCTTC. The encoded protein is CASSETRGNEQFF.

The V and J genes are TRBV5-1 and TRBJ2-3; TRBD1 matches at 7 bases. Germline V gene data show CDR1 as SGHRS and CDR2 as YFSETQ. The CDR3 runs 13 residues. V lost 6 bases, J lost 14 bases, and 15 bases stayed unmatched. The CDR3 protein is CASTPPTGTSMYF. As DNA, the CDR3 is TGCGCCAGCACCCCACCGACAGGGACATCTATGTATTTT.

DNA of the CDR3: TGTGCCAGCCGGGAGGGTACCACAGATACGCAGTATTTT. Its protein product is CASREGTTDTQYF. The J gene is TRBJ2-3, the V gene TRBV6-6; 8 bases align to TRBD2. The germline V gene has CDR1 MNHNY and CDR2 SVGAGI (reference sequence). Trimming cost V 8 bases and J 2 bases; bases outside gene matches: 3. This CDR3 contains 13 residues.

V usage is TRBV23-1 and J usage is TRBJ1-1; unclear D gene. TRBV23-1 qualifies as an ORF whose function is uncertain. The CDR3 covers 13 residues. V lost 3 bases, J lost 5 bases, and 10 bases lay in between. CDR3 sequence reads: CASSHRRLTEAFF. DNA for the CDR3: TGCGCCAGCAGTCATCGTCGACTTACTGAAGCTTTCTTT.

In its sample, this clone was seen once. This rearrangement joins TRBV7-3 to TRBJ2-1; D is possibly TRBD1 (5 bases). From germline, CDR1 is SGHTA and CDR2 FQGTGA. The CDR3 length is 14 residues. Trimming cost V 0 bases and J 2 bases, with 5 bases left between them. CDR3 residues: CASSLTGAYNEQFF. In DNA, the CDR3 is TGTGCCAGCAGCTTAACAGGGGCCTACAATGAGCAGTTCTTC.

This chain joins TRBV19 and TRBJ1-1, with D unresolved. This CDR3 is 13 amino acids long. V gave up 3 bases and J gave up 13 bases, with 18 bases separating them. Germline CDR1 and CDR2: LNHDA and SQIVND (reference sequence). Here the CDR3 reads CASSIGRREAGFF. As DNA, the CDR3 is TGTGCCAGTAGTATCGGGAGACGGGAGGCCGGTTTCTTT.

The gene calls are TRBV6-2 or TRBV6-3 and TRBJ2-3; 8 nucleotides agree with TRBD2. V gave up 3 bases and J gave up 4 bases; unmatched junction bases: 18. The CDR3 covers 19 residues. CDR1 and CDR2 (germline): MNHEY, SVGEGT. The CDR3: CASSYPPQLAGESADTQYF. The CDR3 DNA reads as TGTGCCAGCAGTTATCCCCCCCAGCTAGCGGGCGAGAGTGCAGATACGCAGTATTTT.

The V gene is TRBV30, the J gene TRBJ2-2; TRBD1 agrees at 10 bases. The CDR3 loop spans 13 amino acids. J lost 4 bases, V lost 5 bases, and 1 base had no gene match. Looked up from germline, CDR1 is GTSNPN and CDR2 is SVGIG (reference sequence). The CDR3 sequence is CAWGQGGTGELFF. CDR3 in DNA: TGTGCCTGGGGACAGGGGGGCACCGGGGAGCTGTTTTTT.

V and J are TRBV5-1 and TRBJ2-5; 11 nucleotides agree with TRBD2. Trimming removed 5 bases from V and 2 bases from J; junction bases left unmatched: 2. Looked up from germline, CDR1 is SGHRS and CDR2 is YFSETQ. The CDR3 has 14 residues. CDR3 DNA: TGCGCCAGCAGACTAGCGGGGGCTCAAGAGACCCAGTACTTC. Translating it yields CASRLAGAQETQYF.

This chain links TRBV7-9 with TRBJ1-1, with D perhaps matching TRBD1 (5 bases). This CDR3 region has 14 residues. Trimming cost V 1 base and J 2 bases, with 8 bases left between them. Germline V CDR1 and CDR2: SEHNR, FQNEAQ (reference sequence). In DNA form, the CDR3 reads TGTGCCAGCAGCTTAGGACAGCCCAACACTGAAGCTTTCTTT. Translated, it gives CASSLGQPNTEAFF.

This clone was seen a few times. The rearrangement links TRBV4-2 to TRBJ1-6, with 7 bases aligning to TRBD1. Germline CDR1 is LGHNA and CDR2 is YNFKEQ. The CDR3 has 16 residues. J gave up 7 bases and V 1 base, and 7 bases lay outside the gene matches. The CDR3 spells CASSQGVGGQNSPLHF. The CDR3 coding sequence is TGTGCCAGCAGCCAAGGGGTGGGGGGACAGAATTCACCCCTCCACTTT.